The T cell receptor beta chain under discussion was sequenced for a study of OX40 agonist ivuxolimab in advanced cancers. TCRdb's table, derived via immunoSEQ multiplex PCR, lists solely in-frame clones and lacks some. The sample has 75,000 or so clones, roughly 81% seen once. CDR1 and CDR2 from the germline V gene are GTSNPN and SVGIG (reference sequence). The CDR3 totals 16 residues. V was trimmed by 0 bases and J by 4 bases, leaving 13 bases between them. This chain links TRBV30 with TRBJ2-6, with unresolved D. Specimen: CD4+ or CD8+ T cells sorted from blood, collected in a trial of the OX40 agonist ivuxolimab. The TCR originated in an adult with an advanced solid tumor such as melanoma, head and neck, liver or kidney cancer. The CDR3 region has the DNA TGTGCCTGGAGTGTACTATCGATCGGGGGGGCCAACGTCCTGACTTTC. Its protein product is CAWSVLSIGGANVLTF.